Listed below are T cell receptor beta chains from one sample, sequenced in a study of breast tumors, draining lymph nodes, adjacent tissues. TCRdb re-called the multiplex PCR reads through MiXCR, storing one row per CDR3 protein. The sample gives fewer than 85,000 distinct CDR3 sequences, roughly 19% of which show up once; over 2% is in the top ten. Source material: axillary lymph node tissue. These receptors originate from a female donor with breast cancer. Some clones in this sample may be carry-over from other donors' samples. The CDR3 runs from the conserved cysteine through the conserved F or W. A D gene is named only where the DNA matches it firmly. Size values are once, few and many counts, or a class for expanded clones, and some rows have none.

TGTGCCAGTAGTCCCCAGGGACAGGGGGCTGGCTACACCTTC CASSPQGQGAGYTF TRBD1 TRBV19 many TRBJ1-2
TGTGCCTGGAGTGTAGGCCTGTCTGGTGAAAAACTGTTTTTT CAWSVGLSGEKLFF NA TRBV30 NA TRBJ1-4
TGTGCCAGCAGCGACGGGACAGGGGCACAAGAGACCCAGTACTTC CASSDGTGAQETQYF TRBD1 TRBV6-2/TRBV6-3 many TRBJ2-5
TGTGCCAGCAGCCCGGACAGGATTTCACCCCTCCACTTT CASSPDRISPLHF TRBD1 TRBV3-1 many TRBJ1-6
TGTGCCAGCAGCTTAGGGTTGGTCGACAGTGGGGGCTACACCTTC CASSLGLVDSGGYTF NA TRBV7-2 many TRBJ1-2
TGTGCCAGCTCAACCGAACAGGGGGCCCAAGGGACCCAGTACTTC CASSTEQGAQGTQYF TRBD1 TRBV18 NA TRBJ2-5
TGTGCCAGCAGCCCGAGCGGGGGTTTGTTTAGAGCAAACACCGGGGAGCTGTTTTTT CASSPSGGLFRANTGELFF TRBD2 TRBV11-3 many TRBJ2-2
TGCAGTGCTACGGGACTAGCGGGATCTTCGGATACGCAGTATTTT CSATGLAGSSDTQYF TRBD2 TRBV20-1 many TRBJ2-3
TGTGCCACCAGCAGAGATGGTAAAGCTAACTATGGCTACACCTTC CATSRDGKANYGYTF NA TRBV15 many TRBJ1-2
TGCGCCAGCAGCCCCCAGGGGGCGAGCACCGGGGAGCTGTTTTTT CASSPQGASTGELFF TRBD1 TRBV5-1 many TRBJ2-2
TGTGCCAGTCCGGGTGGCTCTGGAAACACCATATATTTT CASPGGSGNTIYF NA TRBV12-3/TRBV12-4 many TRBJ1-3
TGTGCCAGCAGCTTAGATCAGGGGTCCTACAATGAGCAGTTCTTC CASSLDQGSYNEQFF NA TRBV7-3 many TRBJ2-1
TGCGCCAGCAGCTCTCAAGGGACAGGGCCCGACACTGAAGCTTTCTTT CASSSQGTGPDTEAFF TRBD1 TRBV5-1 NA TRBJ1-1
TGCGCCAGCAGCCTGGGGGTCGAATACGAGCAGTACTTC CASSLGVEYEQYF NA TRBV4-1 many TRBJ2-7
TGTGCCAGCAGTACATACACTAGCGGCCAAGAGACCCAGTACTTC CASSTYTSGQETQYF TRBD2 TRBV28 NA TRBJ2-5
TGTGCCAGCAGTTTAAAGAGAACCTACGAGCAGTACTTC CASSLKRTYEQYF NA TRBV27 many TRBJ2-7
TGCGCCAGCAGGGGCAGGCTCTACGAGCAGTACTTC CASRGRLYEQYF NA TRBV10-1 many TRBJ2-7
TGTGCCAGCAGTCCTAGCGGGCGTTGGGAGACCCAGTACTTC CASSPSGRWETQYF TRBD2 TRBV6-5 NA TRBJ2-5
TGTGCCAGCAGCTTGTTAGATACGCAGTATTTT CASSLLDTQYF NA TRBV7-2 many TRBJ2-3
TGTGCCAGCAGCTTAGCCACTAGAGCGCTGTTTTTT CASSLATRALFF NA TRBV11-2 many TRBJ2-2
TGTGCCAGCAGCCTTGACAGGGTATACGAGCAGTACTTC CASSLDRVYEQYF TRBD1 TRBV5-8 many TRBJ2-7
TGTGCCAGCGGCTTAAGCTCCGGGACTACCTCCTACAACGAGCAGTTCTTC CASGLSSGTTSYNEQFF TRBD2 TRBV7-3 NA TRBJ2-1
TGTGCCAGCAGTTTGCCAAAACCTAGCGGGAGGGCTAGCACAGATACGCAGTATTTT CASSLPKPSGRASTDTQYF TRBD2 TRBV6-6 NA TRBJ2-3
TGTGCCAGCACTCCGTCGACAGGGTCCTATGGCTACACCTTC CASTPSTGSYGYTF TRBD1 TRBV27 many TRBJ1-2
TGTGCCAGCAGTTCGGGACTAGCGGGAATGGTCGGGGTCACCGGGGAGCTGTTTTTT CASSSGLAGMVGVTGELFF TRBD2 TRBV28 NA TRBJ2-2
TGCGCCAGCAGCTTGGAAAGTGCTTACAATGAGCAGTTCTTC CASSLESAYNEQFF NA TRBV5-1 many TRBJ2-1
TGTGCCAGCAGCCCGGGCTACTCTGGAAACACCATATATTTT CASSPGYSGNTIYF NA TRBV2 many TRBJ1-3